This TCR beta chain was identified during a study of post-analysis software for immune sequencing data. The study, taken as a whole, reports: Elevated frequency relative to controls characterized 4 or 5 TRBV segments in patients, TRBV5-6, TRBV5-1 and TRBV20-1 among them.

Per germline, CDR1 SNHLY and CDR2 FYNNEI. This CDR3 has 13 residues. V was shortened by 7 bases and J by 4 bases, with 11 bases between the two germline ends. There are a few counts of this clonotype. The antigen is unknown. Included in the TCR beta cDNA libraries were unique molecular identifiers. TCRdb used MiXCR to reprocess the PCR reads, holding one entry per CDR3 protein. Among 700,000 to 800,000 distinct CDR3 sequences, 30% were seen once, and the ten largest hold under 0.7%. The sequence came from a girl aged 10 to 17 with multiple sclerosis. Input material: blood. V gene TRBV2 combines with J gene TRBJ2-1; tentatively, D is TRBD1 (6 bases). The CDR3 coding sequence is TGTGCCAGCACAGGGGAGAATTACAATGAGCAGTTCTTC. Amino acid sequence: CASTGENYNEQFF. Based on the CDR3 plus reference TRBV2 and TRBJ2-1, the full variable domain is EPEVTQTPSHQVTQMGQEVILRCVPISNHLYFYWYRQILGQKVEFLVSFYNNEISEKSEIFDDQFSVERPDGSNFTLKIRSTKLEDSAMYFCASTGENYNEQFFGPGTRLTVL.